This TCR beta chain is from a study of technical replicates of blood from a few donors. In germline, CDR1 is SGHAT, CDR2 FQNNGV. The CDR3 is 15 residues long. The J segment lost 3 bases and the V segment lost 7 bases, leaving 6 bases of the junction unmatched. The table came from immunoSEQ multiplex PCR; TCRdb's copy has only in-frame clones and leaves some out. The sample shows 65,000 to 80,000 clones, 95% to 99% of them seen only once. The sequenced sample consisted of T cells isolated from PBMCs. This TCR came from a human donor in good health. V gene TRBV11-2 combines with J gene TRBJ2-1; TRBD2 agrees at 10 bases. The CDR3 coding sequence is TGTGCCAGCACCTGGACTAGCGGAGACTACAATGAGCAGTTCTTC. It specifies CASTWTSGDYNEQFF.